Below, 10 T cell receptor beta chains from the same sample are listed, as sequenced in a study of T-cell reconstitution after alpha-beta-depleted transplantation in children. Preparation of the TCRbeta library used unique molecular identifiers. TCRdb re-called the PCR reads with MiXCR, one entry per CDR3 protein. Seen here are roughly 570,000 distinct CDR3 sequences, over 25% observed once, and the top ten hold under 45%. This specimen consisted of PBMCs, obtained before TCRalphabeta/CD19-depleted stem cell transplant. The receptors were gathered from a boy younger than two with Wiskott-Aldrich syndrome, due to receive a stem cell transplant.

The chain's CDR3 is CASSYPRDRSYTEAFF. CDR3 DNA sequence: TGTGCCAGCAGTTACCCCCGAGACAGGTCTTACACTGAAGCTTTCTTT. The chain combines TRBV6-5 with TRBJ1-1; D might be TRBD1 (6 bases). CDR3 length equals 16 residues. Germline CDR1 reads MNHEY; CDR2 reads SVGAGI. V was clipped by 2 bases and J by 3 bases, with 16 bases between them.

This clonotype was seen only a few times. The J gene is TRBJ2-1, the V gene TRBV25-1; 11 positions match TRBD2. J lost 9 bases, V lost 3 bases, and 4 bases had no gene match. Per germline, CDR1 MGHDK and CDR2 SYGVNS. The CDR3 runs to 14 residues. The CDR3 DNA follows: TGTGCCAGCAGTGATAGCGGGAGGGCGGCTGAGCAGTTCTTC. This translates into CASSDSGRAAEQFF.

The CDR3 region has the DNA TGTGCCAGTGCCACAGGGGACTCTGGAAACACCATATATTTT. Its translation is CASATGDSGNTIYF. The chain carries TRBV6-1 and TRBJ1-3, with 7 bases identical to TRBD1. Unmatched junction bases numbered 5, after V lost 9 bases and J lost 0 bases. Germline V lookup: CDR1 MNHNS, CDR2 SASEGT. CDR3 size: 14 residues.

This clonotype occurred a few times. V is TRBV24-1 and J is TRBJ1-5; D remains unclear. Germline loops: CDR1 KGHDR, CDR2 SFDVKD. V was clipped by 2 bases and J by 5 bases, with 6 bases between them. CDR3 length equals 13 residues. The CDR3 reads CATSDSMDQPQHF. CDR3 nucleotide sequence: TGTGCCACCAGTGATTCGATGGATCAGCCCCAGCATTTT.

This clonotype was seen a few times. The chain recombines TRBV20-1 with TRBJ2-3; D may match TRBD1 or TRBD2 (5 bases each). CDR1 and CDR2 from the germline V gene are DFQATT and SNEGSKA (reference sequence). V lost 3 bases and J 4 bases, leaving 14 bases between the germline ends. The CDR3 runs to 14 residues. The CDR3 coding sequence is TGCAGTGCTAGGGGACGAGGCGTCGCAGATACGCAGTATTTT. Its translation: CSARGRGVADTQYF.

The V call is TRBV5-8, the J call TRBJ2-7; D not certain. The V end lost 2 bases, the J end lost 3 bases, and 9 bases lay between the germline ends. CDR1 SGHTS and CDR2 YDEGEE come from the germline V gene. CDR3 length equals 13 residues. The CDR3 spells CASSFRNNYEQYF. The CDR3 DNA is TGTGCCAGCAGCTTCAGGAATAACTACGAGCAGTACTTC.

The chain couples TRBV7-6 to TRBJ2-3; 8 positions agree with TRBD2. The length of the CDR3 is 15 residues. Germline CDR1 reads SGHVS; CDR2 reads FNYEAQ. V shed 5 bases and J 6 bases; nucleotides not matched to a gene: 10. The CDR3 DNA reads TGTGCCAGCAGCCCGCGCATCGGGGGGGAGGATACGCAGTATTTT. Translating gives CASSPRIGGEDTQYF. Full variable domain (rest looked up from reference TRBV7-6 and TRBJ2-3): GAGVSQSPRYKVTKRGQDVALRCDPISGHVSLYWYRQALGQGPEFLTYFNYEAQQDKSGLPNDRFSAERPEGSISTLTIQRTEQRDSAMYRCASSPRIGGEDTQYFGPGTRLTVL.

The chain employs TRBV10-3 and TRBJ2-2, with D possibly TRBD1 on 6 matching bases. V was clipped by 3 bases and J by 17 bases, with 25 bases between them. CDR3 length: 15 residues. Germline V gene data show CDR1 as ENHRY and CDR2 as SYGVKD. The CDR3 region is CAISDFDSGQGRCFF. CDR3 bases: TGTGCCATCAGTGACTTTGACAGCGGCCAGGGGCGCTGTTTTTTT.

CDR3 region: CASSQAGTRDEKLFF. The DNA of the CDR3 is TGCGCCAGCAGCCAAGCCGGGACACGGGATGAAAAACTGTTTTTT. The rearrangement links TRBV4-1 to TRBJ1-4; a weak D match, TRBD1 (6 bases). Germline assignment: CDR1 MGHRA and CDR2 YSYEKL. Trimming took off 1 base at V and 6 bases at J, with 12 bases between the two ends. The CDR3 loop spans 15 amino acids.

The chain employs TRBV3-1 and TRBJ1-1, with D unclear. The germline gives CDR1 LGHDT, CDR2 YNNKEL (reference sequence). This CDR3 is built from 13 residues. Deletions cut 3 bases from V and 1 base from J, with 6 bases between. CDR3 coding DNA: TGTGCCAGCAGCCAGAAGTGGAACACTGAAGCTTTCTTT. Translation: CASSQKWNTEAFF.